Detailed here is one TCR beta chain. This sample stems from a study of blood T cell repertoires in COVID-19. About the research overall: The analysed material was cDNA or gDNA that came from T cells, B-cell-depleted T cells, or PBMCs.

Profiled with immunoSEQ multiplex PCR; TCRdb holds only in-frame clones, not every one. The top ten clones hold approximately 5.5% of a sample with about 250,000 clones, roughly 83% of them seen once. CDR3 length: 16 amino acids. The ends were cut back, 5 bases at V and 4 bases at J, with 15 bases in the middle. Germline V CDR1 and CDR2: MDHEN, SYDVKM. Sequences were obtained from peripheral blood. This chain links TRBV28 with TRBJ1-6, with a weak D call TRBD1 (6 bases). The receptor was derived from a woman of 80 years or more with COVID-19, enrolled during active disease. The CDR3 region has the DNA TGTGCCAGCAGTCTCCTAGGACAGACTTATAATTCACCCCTCCACTTT. Translation: CASSLLGQTYNSPLHF.